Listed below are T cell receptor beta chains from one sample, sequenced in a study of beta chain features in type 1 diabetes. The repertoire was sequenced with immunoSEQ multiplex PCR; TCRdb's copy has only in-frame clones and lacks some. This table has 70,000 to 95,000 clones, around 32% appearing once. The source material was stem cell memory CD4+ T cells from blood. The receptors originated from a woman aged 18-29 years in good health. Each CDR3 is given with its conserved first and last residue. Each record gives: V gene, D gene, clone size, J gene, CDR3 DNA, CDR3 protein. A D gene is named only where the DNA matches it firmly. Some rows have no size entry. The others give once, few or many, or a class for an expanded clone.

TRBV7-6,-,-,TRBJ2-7,TGTGCCAGCAGCCCAGGCTACGAGCAGTACTTC,CASSPGYEQYF
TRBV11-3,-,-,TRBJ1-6,TGTGCCAGCAGCTTAGCAGGCATGGGCGGGTCACCCCTCCACTTT,CASSLAGMGGSPLHF
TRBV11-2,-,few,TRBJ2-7,TGTGCCAGCAGCATGCTAGGGGGTGTTTTAGAGCAGTACTTC,CASSMLGGVLEQYF
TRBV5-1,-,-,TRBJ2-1,TGCGCCAGCAGCTATGGAGAGGGTGAGCAGTTCTTC,CASSYGEGEQFF
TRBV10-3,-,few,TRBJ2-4,TGTGCCAGCTGCGGAGGGCCGGGGAACATTCAGTACTTC,CASCGGPGNIQYF
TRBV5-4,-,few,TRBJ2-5,TGTGCCAGCAGCTTTAGCAGCCAAGAGACCCAGTACTTC,CASSFSSQETQYF
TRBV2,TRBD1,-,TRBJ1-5,TGTGCCAGCATGGACAGGGGTGTAGGCAATCAGCCCCAGCATTTT,CASMDRGVGNQPQHF
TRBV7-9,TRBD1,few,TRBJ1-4,TGTGCCAGCAACCCGGGACAGGGCACCGTCGAAAAACTGTTTTTT,CASNPGQGTVEKLFF
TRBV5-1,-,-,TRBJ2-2,TGCGCCAGCAGCCTTACAGACACCGGGGAGCTGTTTTTT,CASSLTDTGELFF
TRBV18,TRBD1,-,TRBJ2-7,TGTGCCAGCTCACCCGGGACAGGGTCCTACGAGCAGTACTTC,CASSPGTGSYEQYF